The T cell receptor beta chain under discussion was sequenced for a study of blood T cells in healthy people across ages. Study-wide points: It was found that TCR beta diversity correlated strongly with the percentage of naive T cells.

The CDR3 has 18 residues. Germline V gene data show CDR1 as SGHVS and CDR2 as FNYEAQ. V lost 4 bases to trimming and J lost 6 bases; unmatched junction nucleotides: 12. Alongside a J-beta primer mix, a sample-barcoded 5' primer served in a second PCR lasting about 7 to 12 cycles. A single record per CDR3 protein comes from TCRdb applying MiXCR to the 5' RACE reads. Here the sample spans 1,800,000 or so distinct CDR3 sequences, more than 35% being singletons. Comments on this clonotype: Its antigen remains unidentified.

The sequencing sample was made of blood. The sequence came from a human donor in good health. The chain couples TRBV7-6 to TRBJ1-4; TRBD1 matches at 12 bases. The CDR3 loop is CASSSSGTGGSLDEKLFF. The CDR3 DNA reads TGTGCCAGCAGCTCCTCCGGGACAGGGGGCAGTTTGGATGAAAAACTGTTTTTT.